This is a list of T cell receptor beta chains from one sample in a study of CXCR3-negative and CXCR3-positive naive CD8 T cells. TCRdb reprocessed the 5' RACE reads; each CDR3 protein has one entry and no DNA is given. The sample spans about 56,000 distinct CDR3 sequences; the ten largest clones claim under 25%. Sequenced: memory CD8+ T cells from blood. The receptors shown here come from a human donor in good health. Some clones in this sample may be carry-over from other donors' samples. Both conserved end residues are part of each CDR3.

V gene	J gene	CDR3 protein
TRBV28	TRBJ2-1	CASSFKSYNEQFF
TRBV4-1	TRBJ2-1	CASRGQGSEQFF
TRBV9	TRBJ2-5	CASSVGTSGAQETQYF
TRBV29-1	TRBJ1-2	CSVVQGGDYGYTF
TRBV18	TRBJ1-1	CASSPQGTPMGTEAFF
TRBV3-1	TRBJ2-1	CASSQDNEQFF
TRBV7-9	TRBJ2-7	CASSLVGMGVYEQYF
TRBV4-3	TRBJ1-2	CASSQESGISYGYTF
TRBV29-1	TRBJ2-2	CSVSGGPYLNTGELFF
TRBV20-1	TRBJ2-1	CSARKQGSWGHEQFF
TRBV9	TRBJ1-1	CASSARFSGDTEAFF
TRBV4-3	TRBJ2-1	CASSSGPNNEQFF
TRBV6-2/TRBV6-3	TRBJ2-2	CASRTGETTGELFF
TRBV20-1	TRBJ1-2	CSALMPTGAGYTF
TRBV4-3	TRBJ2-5	CASSQDRGSGGTQETQYF
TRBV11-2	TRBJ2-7	CASSAGQGGYEQYF
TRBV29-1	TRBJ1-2	CSVEDNQENYGYTF
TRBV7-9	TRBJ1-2	CASDTPYYGYTF
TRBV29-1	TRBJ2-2	CSVDGPGELFF
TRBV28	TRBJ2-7	CASRTTGDEQYF
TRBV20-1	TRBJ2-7	CSARDLSSGGTYEQYF
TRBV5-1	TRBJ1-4	CASSIGQTNEKLFF
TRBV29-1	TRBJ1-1	CSAPVGDTEAFF
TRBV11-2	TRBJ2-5	CASSLGKGPQETQYF
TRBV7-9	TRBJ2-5	CASSFRLWTGLNDVETQYF
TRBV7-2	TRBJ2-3	CASSFGLALPDTQYF
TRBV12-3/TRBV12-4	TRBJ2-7	CASTLGGTWEQYF
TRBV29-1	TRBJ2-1	CSVRGLAVDNEQFF
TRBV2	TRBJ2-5	CASSGQGEETQYF
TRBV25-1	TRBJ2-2	CASSSAGELFF
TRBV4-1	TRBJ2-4	CASTRGGFENIQYF
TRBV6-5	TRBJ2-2	CASSLRTEGTGELFF
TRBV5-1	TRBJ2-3	CASSAGLADTDTQYF
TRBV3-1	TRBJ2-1	CASSHGVRSYNEQFF
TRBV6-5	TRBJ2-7	CASSYSGDGSSYEQYF
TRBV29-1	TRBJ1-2	CSGSPNMGSYGYTF
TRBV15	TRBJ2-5	CATSRASRQETQYF
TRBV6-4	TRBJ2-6	CASSDNRGSGANVLTF
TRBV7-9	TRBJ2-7	CASSQPRDREQDEQYF
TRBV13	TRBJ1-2	CASSLGVGSFLYGYTF
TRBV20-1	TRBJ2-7	CSARGGEDGDRDYEQYF
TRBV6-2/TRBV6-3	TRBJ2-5	CASSLSGGAPETQYF
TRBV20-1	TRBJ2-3	CSARDFEGVPTDTQYF
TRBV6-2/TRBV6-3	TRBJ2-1	CASSTHSGYNEQFF
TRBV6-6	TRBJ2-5	CASSYSGSAGMETQYF
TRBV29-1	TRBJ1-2	CSAPRDSQDSGGYTF
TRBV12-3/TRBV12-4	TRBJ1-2	CASSLYRYGYTF
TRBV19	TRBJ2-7	CASSMTGATYEQYF
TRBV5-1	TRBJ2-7	CASSLNRQGSSYEQYF
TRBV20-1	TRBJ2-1	CSAREREVSYNEQFF